Listed below are T cell receptor beta chains from one sample, sequenced in a study of cytomegalovirus exposure and HLA in healthy donors. Sequencing used immunoSEQ multiplex PCR; TCRdb keeps in-frame clones, though not all of them. The repertoire includes around 150,000 clones, about 70% of them detected once, and around 4.7% sits in the top ten. The specimen sequenced was PBMCs. The receptor set was obtained from a man between 60 and 75 years old in good health and CMV-seronegative. The CDR3 runs from the conserved cysteine through the conserved F or W. The order of the fields is V gene, CDR3 protein.

>TRBV30
CAWTGSSGNTIYF
>TRBV7-2
CASSLETGAETQYF
>TRBV18
CASSPLQGAGNTEAFF
>TRBV10-3
CAIRGGQGAYEQYF
>TRBV6-1
CASSETIPGGHGTDTQYF
>TRBV18
CASSPGLAQETQYF
>TRBV19
CASSILPLLAGGRADTQYF
>TRBV4-1
CASSRGRGGNQPQHF
>TRBV15
CATSRDGGPGEKLFF
>TRBV9
CASSRTGEPAYEQYF
>TRBV7-8
CASSPWTGGTYEQYF
>TRBV2
CASMEGLADYNEQFF
>TRBV30
CAWSHWRAGNTIYF
>TRBV5-4
CASSQHRGEAFF
>TRBV4-1
CASSSQGARGSTDTQYF
>TRBV7-9
CASSLDQGDEKLFF
>TRBV7-9
CASSSLSGSPYEQYF
>TRBV9
CASSVLTAGNTIYF
>TRBV7-2
CASSSTGTGVGGTQYF
>TRBV28
CASRLQGPPQHF
>TRBV7-2
CASSQQGTAGNTIYF
>TRBV15
CATSRDKEGPQHF
>TRBV10-3
CAISETDNEQFF
>TRBV5-1
CASSLIGQTNTEAFF
>TRBV5-1
CASSFYTGANVLTF
>TRBV28
CASSSGLAGRVSTDTQYF
>TRBV19
CASSLTSGRLDVQYF
>TRBV19
CASTRPGDEKLFF
>TRBV19
CASRGTGDNYGYTF
>TRBV6-1
CASRDRADGYTF
>TRBV19
CASKQGAGEQFF
>TRBV11-2
CASSLGDIRGYTF
>TRBV14
CASSQVRGYEQYF
>TRBV7-2
CASSLETGKETQYF
>TRBV9
CASSVVMGRYSGANVLTF
>TRBV19
CASSIVAGQVEGYTF
>TRBV6-5
CASRSQASGGYTF
>TRBV18
CASSPARDYGYTF
>TRBV14
CASSPPGQITQYF
>TRBV27
CASSLSDRGRPNEQYF
>TRBV7-2
CASTVMGGQGATEAFF
>TRBV12-5
CASGLVLAGADTGELFF
>TRBV4-1
CASSQWTGNEQYF
>TRBV6-6
CASSSQPGQTDYTF
>TRBV28
CASITAKARKPSTDTQYF
>TRBV7-3
CASSLMAGEGLNTQYF
>TRBV5-1
CASSSSGQGSNSPLHF
>TRBV6-1
CASKTGGTEAFF
>TRBV5-1
CASRPVPGGTDTQYF
>TRBV18
CASSPTRQGPGNYGYTF
>TRBV6-4
CASSRTSGTTDTQYF
>TRBV29-1
CSAGQGATDTQYF
>TRBV7-9
CASSLGAAFYEQYF
>TRBV30
CAWVRDTEAFF
>TRBV9
CASSVEEGGSYGYTF
>TRBV5-4
CASSLDSAGPTLHF